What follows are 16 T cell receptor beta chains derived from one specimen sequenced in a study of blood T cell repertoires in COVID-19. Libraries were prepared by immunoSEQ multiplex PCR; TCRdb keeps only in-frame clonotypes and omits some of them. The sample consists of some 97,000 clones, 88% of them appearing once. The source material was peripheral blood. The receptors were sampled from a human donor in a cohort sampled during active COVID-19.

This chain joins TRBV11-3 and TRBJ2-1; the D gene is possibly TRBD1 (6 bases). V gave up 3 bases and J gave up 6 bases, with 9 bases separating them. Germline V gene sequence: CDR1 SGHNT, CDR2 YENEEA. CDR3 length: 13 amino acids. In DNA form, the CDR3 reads TGTGCCAGCAGCTTCCGCAGGGGCAATGAGCAGTTCTTC. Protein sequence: CASSFRRGNEQFF.

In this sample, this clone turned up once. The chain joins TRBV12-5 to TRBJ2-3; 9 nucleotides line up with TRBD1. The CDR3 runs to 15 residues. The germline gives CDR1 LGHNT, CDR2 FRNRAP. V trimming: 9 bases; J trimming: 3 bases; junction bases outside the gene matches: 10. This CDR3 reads CARSPTGGGTDTQYF. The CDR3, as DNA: TGTGCTAGGTCGCCAACAGGGGGCGGAACAGATACGCAGTATTTT. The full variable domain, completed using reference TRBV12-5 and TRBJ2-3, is DARVTQTPRHKVTEMGQEVTMRCQPILGHNTVFWYRQTMMQGLELLAYFRNRAPLDDSGMPKDRFSAEMPDATLATLKIQPSEPRDSAVYFCARSPTGGGTDTQYFGPGTRLTVL.

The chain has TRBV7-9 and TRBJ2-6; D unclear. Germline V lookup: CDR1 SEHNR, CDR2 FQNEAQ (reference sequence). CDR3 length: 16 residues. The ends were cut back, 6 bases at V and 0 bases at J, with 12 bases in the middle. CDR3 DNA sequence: TGTGCCAGCAGAACAAAACAGAGCTCTGGGGCCAACGTCCTGACTTTC. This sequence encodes CASRTKQSSGANVLTF. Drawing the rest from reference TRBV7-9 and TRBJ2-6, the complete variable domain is DTGVSQNPRHKITKRGQNVTFRCDPISEHNRLYWYRQTLGQGPEFLTYFQNEAQLEKSRLLSDRFSAERPKGSFSTLEIQRTEQGDSAMYLCASRTKQSSGANVLTFGAGSRLTVL.

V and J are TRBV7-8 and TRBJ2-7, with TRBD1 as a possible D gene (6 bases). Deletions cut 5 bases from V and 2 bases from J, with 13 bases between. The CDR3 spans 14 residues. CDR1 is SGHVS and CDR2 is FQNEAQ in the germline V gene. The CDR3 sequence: CASSLHRVAYEQYF. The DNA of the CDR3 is TGTGCCAGCAGCCTGCACAGGGTTGCCTACGAGCAGTACTTC. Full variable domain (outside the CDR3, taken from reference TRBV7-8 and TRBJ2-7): GAGVSQSPRYKVAKRGQDVALRCDPISGHVSLFWYQQALGQGPEFLTYFQNEAQLDKSGLPSDRFFAERPEGSVSTLKIQRTQQEDSAVYLCASSLHRVAYEQYFGPGTRLTVT.

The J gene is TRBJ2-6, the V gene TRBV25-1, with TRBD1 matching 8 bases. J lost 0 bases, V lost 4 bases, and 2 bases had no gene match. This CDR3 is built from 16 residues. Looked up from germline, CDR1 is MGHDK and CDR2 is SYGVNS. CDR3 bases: TGTGCCAGCAGTGGACAGGGGAGCTCTGGGGCCAACGTCCTGACTTTC. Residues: CASSGQGSSGANVLTF.

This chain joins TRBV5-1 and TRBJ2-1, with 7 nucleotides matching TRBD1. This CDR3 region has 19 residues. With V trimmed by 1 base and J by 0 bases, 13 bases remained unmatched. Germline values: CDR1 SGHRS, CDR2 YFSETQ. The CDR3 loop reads CASSLWVTGPPLSYNEQFF. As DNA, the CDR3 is TGCGCCAGCAGCTTGTGGGTGACAGGGCCTCCCCTCTCCTACAATGAGCAGTTCTTC.

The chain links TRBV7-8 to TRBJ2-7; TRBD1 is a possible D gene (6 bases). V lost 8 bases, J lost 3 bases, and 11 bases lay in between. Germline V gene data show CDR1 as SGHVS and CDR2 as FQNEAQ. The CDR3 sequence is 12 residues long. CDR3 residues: CASGDTNYEQYF. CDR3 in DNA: TGTGCCAGCGGGGACACAAACTACGAGCAGTACTTC.

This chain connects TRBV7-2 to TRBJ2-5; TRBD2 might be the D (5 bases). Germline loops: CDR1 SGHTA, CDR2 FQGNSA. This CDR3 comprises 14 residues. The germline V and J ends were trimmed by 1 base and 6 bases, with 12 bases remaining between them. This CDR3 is CASSLGRTGKTQYF. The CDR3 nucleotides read TGTGCCAGCAGCTTAGGCAGGACGGGAAAGACCCAGTACTTC.

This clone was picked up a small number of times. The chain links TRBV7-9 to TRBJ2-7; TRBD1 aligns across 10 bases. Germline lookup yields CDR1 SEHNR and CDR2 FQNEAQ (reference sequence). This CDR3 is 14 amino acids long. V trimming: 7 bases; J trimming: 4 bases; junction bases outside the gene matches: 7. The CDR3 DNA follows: TGTGCCAGCACTCGGACAGGGGGTACGTACGAGCAGTACTTC. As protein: CASTRTGGTYEQYF.

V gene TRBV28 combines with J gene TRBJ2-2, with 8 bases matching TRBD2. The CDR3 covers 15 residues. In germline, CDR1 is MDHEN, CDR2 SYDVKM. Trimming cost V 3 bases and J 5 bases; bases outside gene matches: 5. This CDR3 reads CASSLAGGRTGELFF. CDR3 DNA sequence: TGTGCCAGCAGTTTGGCGGGAGGCCGGACCGGGGAGCTGTTTTTT.

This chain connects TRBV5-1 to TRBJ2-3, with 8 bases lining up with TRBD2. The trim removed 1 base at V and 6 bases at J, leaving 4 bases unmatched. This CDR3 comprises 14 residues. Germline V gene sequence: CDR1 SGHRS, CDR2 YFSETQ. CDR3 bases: TGCGCCAGCAGCTTGAGCGGGAGTGGGGATACGCAGTATTTT. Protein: CASSLSGSGDTQYF.

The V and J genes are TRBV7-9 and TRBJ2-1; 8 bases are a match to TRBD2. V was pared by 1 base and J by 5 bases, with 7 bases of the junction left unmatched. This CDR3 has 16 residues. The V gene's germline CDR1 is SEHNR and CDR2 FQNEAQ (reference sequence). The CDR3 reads CASSLGSGRPDNEQFF. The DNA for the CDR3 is TGTGCCAGCAGCTTAGGGAGCGGGAGACCAGACAATGAGCAGTTCTTC.

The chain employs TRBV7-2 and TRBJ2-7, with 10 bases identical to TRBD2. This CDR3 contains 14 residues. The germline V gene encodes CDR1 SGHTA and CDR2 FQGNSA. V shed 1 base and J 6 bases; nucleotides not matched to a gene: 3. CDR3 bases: TGTGCCAGCAGCTTAGGCGGGACTAGCGTCGAGCAGTACTTC. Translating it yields CASSLGGTSVEQYF. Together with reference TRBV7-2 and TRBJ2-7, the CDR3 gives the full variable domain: GAGVSQSPSNKVTEKGKDVELRCDPISGHTALYWYRQSLGQGLEFLIYFQGNSAPDKSGLPSDRFSAERTGGSVSTLTIQRTQQEDSAVYLCASSLGGTSVEQYFGPGTRLTVT.

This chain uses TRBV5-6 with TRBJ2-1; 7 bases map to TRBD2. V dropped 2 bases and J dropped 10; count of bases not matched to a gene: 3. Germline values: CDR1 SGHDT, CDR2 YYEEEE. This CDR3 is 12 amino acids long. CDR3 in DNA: TGTGCCAGCAGCTTTCGGGAGGCCGAGCAGTTCTTC. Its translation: CASSFREAEQFF.

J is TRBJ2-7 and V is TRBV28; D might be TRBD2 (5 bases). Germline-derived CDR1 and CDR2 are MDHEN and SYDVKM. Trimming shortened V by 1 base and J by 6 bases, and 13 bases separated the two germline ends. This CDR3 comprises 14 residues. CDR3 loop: CASSLSPLVSEQYF. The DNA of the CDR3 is TGTGCCAGCAGTTTATCCCCACTAGTATCCGAGCAGTACTTC. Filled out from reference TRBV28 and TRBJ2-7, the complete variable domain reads DVKVTQSSRYLVKRTGEKVFLECVQDMDHENMFWYRQDPGLGLRLIYFSYDVKMKEKGDIPEGYSVSREKKERFSLILESASTNQTSMYLCASSLSPLVSEQYFGPGTRLTVT.

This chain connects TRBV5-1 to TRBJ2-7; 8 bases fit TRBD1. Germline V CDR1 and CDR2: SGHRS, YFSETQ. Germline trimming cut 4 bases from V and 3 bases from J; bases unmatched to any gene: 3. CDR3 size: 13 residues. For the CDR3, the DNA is TGCGCCAGCAGCCAGGGGACAGGCTACGAGCAGTACTTC. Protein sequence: CASSQGTGYEQYF.